This T cell receptor (beta chain) originates from a study of CD8 T cells in ankylosing spondylitis. TCRdb used MiXCR to reprocess the 5' RACE reads, holding one entry per CDR3 protein. In the table there are 80,000 to 100,000 distinct CDR3 sequences, roughly 8.3% of which are singletons. Trimming took 0 bases from V and 4 from J, leaving 7 bases between them. The CDR3 spans 13 residues. The germline V gene encodes CDR1 SGHAT and CDR2 FQNNGV. This clonotype was observed many times. The sample taken for sequencing was blood, either unsorted or a sorted T cell fraction (not recorded which). The chain has TRBV11-2 and TRBJ2-7; D unclear. This TCR was recovered from a male donor with ankylosing spondylitis or in good health (not recorded which). The CDR3 sequence is CASSLEPSYEQYF. CDR3 coding DNA: TGTGCCAGCAGCTTAGAACCCAGTTACGAGCAGTACTTC.